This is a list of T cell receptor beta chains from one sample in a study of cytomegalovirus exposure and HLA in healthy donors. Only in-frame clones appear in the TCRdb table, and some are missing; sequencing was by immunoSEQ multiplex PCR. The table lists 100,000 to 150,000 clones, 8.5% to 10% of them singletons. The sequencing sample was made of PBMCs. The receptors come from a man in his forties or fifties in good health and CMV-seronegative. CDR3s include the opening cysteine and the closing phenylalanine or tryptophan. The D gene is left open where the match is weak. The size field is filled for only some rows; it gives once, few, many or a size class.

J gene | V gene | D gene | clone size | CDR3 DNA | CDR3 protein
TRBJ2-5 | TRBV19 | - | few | TGTGCCAGTAAAGGGACAAAGGGGACCCAGTACTTC | CASKGTKGTQYF
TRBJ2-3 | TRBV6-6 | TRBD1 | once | TGTGCCAGCAGCTACGTGACAGGGGCCGATACGCAGTATTTT | CASSYVTGADTQYF
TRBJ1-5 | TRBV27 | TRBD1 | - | TGTGCCAGCAGGCCCGGGACAGTATATCAGCCCCAGCATTTT | CASRPGTVYQPQHF
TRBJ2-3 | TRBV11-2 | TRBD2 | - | TGTGCCAGCAGCTCCCCCGGGGGACTAGGCCTAGCGATGAATACGCAGTATTTT | CASSSPGGLGLAMNTQYF
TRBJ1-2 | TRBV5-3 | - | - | TGTGCCAGAAGCTTGGTTAGTGATGGCTACACCTTC | CARSLVSDGYTF
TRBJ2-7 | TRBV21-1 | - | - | TGTGCCAGCAGCAAAGCGGGCAGGGCCCACGAGCAGTACTTC | CASSKAGRAHEQYF
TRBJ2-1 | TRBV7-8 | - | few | TGTGCCAGCAGCCCGTGGGCGGGGACTAATGAGCAGTTCTTC | CASSPWAGTNEQFF
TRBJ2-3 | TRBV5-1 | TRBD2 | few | TGCGCCAGCAGTTCAGCGGGGGGGACAGATACGCAGTATTTT | CASSSAGGTDTQYF
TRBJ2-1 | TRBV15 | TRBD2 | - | TGTGCCACCAGCCGGCGGGTAGCGGGGGGGCGCAATGAGCAGTTCTTC | CATSRRVAGGRNEQFF
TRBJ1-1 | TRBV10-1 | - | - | TGCGCCAGCAGTGAGTCGGGGGGGTCCACTGAAGCTTTCTTT | CASSESGGSTEAFF
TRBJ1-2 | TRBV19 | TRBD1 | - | TGTGCCAGTAGACAGACAGGGGGCGCCCCCTCTGGCTACACCTTC | CASRQTGGAPSGYTF
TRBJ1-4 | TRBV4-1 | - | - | TGCGCCAGCAGAGCTCGGGAAGCAACTAATGAAAAACTGTTTTTT | CASRAREATNEKLFF
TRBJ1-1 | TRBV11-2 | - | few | TGTGCCAGCAGCCAGGGTTTTGGGGCGGGATGGAACACTGAAGCTTTCTTT | CASSQGFGAGWNTEAFF
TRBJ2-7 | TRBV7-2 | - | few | TGTGCCAGCAGCTTAGCTGGGGGGAGCTCCTACGAGCAGTACTTC | CASSLAGGSSYEQYF
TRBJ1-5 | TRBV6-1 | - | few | TGTGCCAGCAGTGAACGGGAGGAAGGCAATCAGCCCCAGCATTTT | CASSEREEGNQPQHF
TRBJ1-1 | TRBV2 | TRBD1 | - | TGTGCCAGCAGTCGGGACAGGACGAACACTGAAGCTTTCTTT | CASSRDRTNTEAFF
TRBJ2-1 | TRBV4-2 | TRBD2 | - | TGTGCCAGCAGCCAAGGCGCGGGGGGCGACTACAATGAGCAGTTCTTC | CASSQGAGGDYNEQFF
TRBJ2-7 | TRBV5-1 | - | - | TGCGCCAGCAGCTTGGTTATTAGCTCCTACGAGCAGTACTTC | CASSLVISSYEQYF
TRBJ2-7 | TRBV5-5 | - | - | TGTGCCAGCAGCCGCGCCTCCTCCTACGAGCAGTACTTC | CASSRASSYEQYF
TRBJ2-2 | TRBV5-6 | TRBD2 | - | TGTGCCAGCAGCCCCTCCGGGACTATGAACACCGGGGAGCTGTTTTTT | CASSPSGTMNTGELFF
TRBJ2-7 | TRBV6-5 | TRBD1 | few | TGTGCCAGCAGTTACCAACAGGGGTCGGTGTACGAGCAGTACTTC | CASSYQQGSVYEQYF
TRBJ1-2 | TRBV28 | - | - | TGTGCCAGCACCCTTGGGGGCGCTGCTAACTATGGCTACACCTTC | CASTLGGAANYGYTF
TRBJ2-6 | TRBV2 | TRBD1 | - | TGTGCCAGCAGGAGGGACAGTGCAACGGCTGGGGCCAACGTCCTGACTTTC | CASRRDSATAGANVLTF
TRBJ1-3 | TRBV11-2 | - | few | TGTGCCAGCAGCTTCAACAGGGAATACTCTGGAAACACCATATATTTT | CASSFNREYSGNTIYF
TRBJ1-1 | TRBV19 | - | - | TGTGCCAGTAGTATCGCACAGAACACTGAAGCTTTCTTT | CASSIAQNTEAFF
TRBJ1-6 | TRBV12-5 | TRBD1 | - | TGTGCTAGTGGTTTTGGGACAGTTCAAAATAATTCACCCCTCCACTTT | CASGFGTVQNNSPLHF
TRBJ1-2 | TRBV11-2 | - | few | TGTGCCAGCAGCATCCGTAGTAACTATGGCTACACCTTC | CASSIRSNYGYTF
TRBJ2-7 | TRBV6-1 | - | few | TGTGCCAGCAGTGTTTCCCCGGACGAGCAGTACTTC | CASSVSPDEQYF
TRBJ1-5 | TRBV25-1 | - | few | TGTGCCAGCAGCGCAGGGATAGGCCAGCCCCAGCATTTT | CASSAGIGQPQHF
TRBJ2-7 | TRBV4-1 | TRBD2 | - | TGCGCCAGCAGCCTCGCGGGGGGGCTCTACGAGCAGTACTTC | CASSLAGGLYEQYF
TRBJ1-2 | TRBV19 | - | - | TGTGCCAGTAGGGACAGAGATTACTATGGCTACACCTTC | CASRDRDYYGYTF
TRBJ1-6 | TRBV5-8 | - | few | TGTGCCAGCAGCTTGTTACAGGCCCCTGGTAGAACTTCACCCCTCCACTTT | CASSLLQAPGRTSPLHF
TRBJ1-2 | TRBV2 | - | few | TGTGCCAGTGTCCAGGGTACGAACTATGGCTACACCTTC | CASVQGTNYGYTF
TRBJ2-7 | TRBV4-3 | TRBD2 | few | TGCGCCAGCAGCCAAGATCCGAGACTAGCGGTCCAGGCGCAGTACTTC | CASSQDPRLAVQAQYF
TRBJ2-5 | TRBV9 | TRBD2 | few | TGTGTCAGCAGCGTCACTAGCGGGGGTTATCAAGAGACCCAGTACTTC | CVSSVTSGGYQETQYF
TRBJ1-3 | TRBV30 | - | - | TGTGCCTGGAGTGCCAGGGGTTCTGGAAACACCATATATTTT | CAWSARGSGNTIYF
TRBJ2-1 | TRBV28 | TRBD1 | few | TGTGCCAGCATAGGGACAGCAGATTACAATGAGCAGTTCTTC | CASIGTADYNEQFF
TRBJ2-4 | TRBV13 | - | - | TGTGCCAGCAGCTCGGGGGGCCGGGGTATTCAGTACTTC | CASSSGGRGIQYF
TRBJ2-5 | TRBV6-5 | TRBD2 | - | TGTGCCAGCAGTTACTTTCCTAGCGGGGAGGAGACCCAGTACTTC | CASSYFPSGEETQYF
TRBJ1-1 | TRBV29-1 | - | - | TGCAGCGGAGAAAACACTGAAGCTTTCTTT | CSGENTEAFF
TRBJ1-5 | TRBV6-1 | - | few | TGTGCCAGCAGTGATCGGTCGCAGCCCCAGCATTTT | CASSDRSQPQHF
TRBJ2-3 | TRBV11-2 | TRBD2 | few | TGTGCCAGCAGCTTAGGTTTAGCGGGGGGCACAGATACGCAGTATTTT | CASSLGLAGGTDTQYF
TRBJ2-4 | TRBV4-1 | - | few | TGCGCCAGCAGCCAACCCGCAGGGGCCAAAAACATTCAGTACTTC | CASSQPAGAKNIQYF
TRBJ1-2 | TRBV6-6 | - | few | TGTGCCAGCAGTTACCGGGTTGGCTACACCTTC | CASSYRVGYTF
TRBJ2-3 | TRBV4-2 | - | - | TGTGCCAGCAGCCAATGGGCCGGCACAGATACGCAGTATTTT | CASSQWAGTDTQYF
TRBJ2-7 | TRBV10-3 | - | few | TGTGCCATCAGTGGTGGGCTCTACGAGCAGTACTTC | CAISGGLYEQYF
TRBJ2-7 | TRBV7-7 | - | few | TGTGCCAGCAGCTTCGCCCAGGGGTACGAGCAGTACTTC | CASSFAQGYEQYF
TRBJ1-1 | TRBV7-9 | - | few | TGTGCCAGCAGCTTAGTAGGAGAACTCAGGGAGAACACTGAAGCTTTCTTT | CASSLVGELRENTEAFF
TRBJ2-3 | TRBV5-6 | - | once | TGTGCCAGCAGCTTGGTTTCATATACGCAGTATTTT | CASSLVSYTQYF
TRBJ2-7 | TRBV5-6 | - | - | TGTGCCAGCATCCGAGGAGGGGATCCCTCCTACGAGCAGTACTTT | CASIRGGDPSYEQYF
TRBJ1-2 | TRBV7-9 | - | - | TGTGCCAGCAGGGTGGCAGGGAGGGGTACTTTCTATGGCTACACCTTC | CASRVAGRGTFYGYTF
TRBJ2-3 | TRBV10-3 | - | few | TGTGCCATCAGTGCGACAGGCACAGATACGCAGTATTTT | CAISATGTDTQYF
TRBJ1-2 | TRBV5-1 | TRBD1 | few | TGCGCCAGCAGCAACGGGACAGCTAACTATGGCTACACCTTC | CASSNGTANYGYTF